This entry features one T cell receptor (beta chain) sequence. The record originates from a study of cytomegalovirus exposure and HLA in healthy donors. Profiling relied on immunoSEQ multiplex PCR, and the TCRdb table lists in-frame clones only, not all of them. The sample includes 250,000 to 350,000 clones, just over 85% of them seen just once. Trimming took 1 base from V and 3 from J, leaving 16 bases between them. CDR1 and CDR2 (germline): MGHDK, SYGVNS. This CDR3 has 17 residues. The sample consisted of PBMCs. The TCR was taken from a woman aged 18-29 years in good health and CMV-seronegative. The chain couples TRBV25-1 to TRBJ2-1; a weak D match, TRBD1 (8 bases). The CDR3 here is CASSESKNRGGYNEQFF. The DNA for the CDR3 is TGTGCCAGCAGTGAATCCAAAAACAGGGGGGGCTACAATGAGCAGTTCTTC.